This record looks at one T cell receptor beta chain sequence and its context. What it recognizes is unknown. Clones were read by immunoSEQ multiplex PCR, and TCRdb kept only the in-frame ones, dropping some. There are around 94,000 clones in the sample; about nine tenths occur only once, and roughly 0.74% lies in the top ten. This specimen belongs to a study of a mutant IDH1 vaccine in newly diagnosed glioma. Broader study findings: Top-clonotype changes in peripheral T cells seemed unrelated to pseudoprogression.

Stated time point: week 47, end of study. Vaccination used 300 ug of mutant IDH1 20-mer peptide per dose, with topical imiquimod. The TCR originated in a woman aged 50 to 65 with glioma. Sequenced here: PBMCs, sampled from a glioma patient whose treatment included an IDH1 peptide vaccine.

CDR3 coding DNA: TGTGCCAGCAGTGAAGAGTCGCGGGCTGAAGCTTTCTTT. Its translation: CASSEESRAEAFF. This rearrangement joins TRBV2 to TRBJ1-1; D ambiguous. CDR1 is SNHLY and CDR2 is FYNNEI in the germline V gene. V was cut by 1 base and J by 6 bases, with 9 bases left in between. The CDR3 consists of 13 residues.